Presented here are 28 T cell receptor beta chains from one specimen sequenced in a study of neurological immune-mediated disorders. Time point noted: longitudinal time-point 2. TCRdb called the 5' RACE reads again in MiXCR, with one record for every CDR3 protein. The data contain around 90,000 distinct CDR3 sequences, roughly an eighth of them singletons. Sample: PBMCs. These receptors came from a female donor with HTLV-1-associated myelopathy (HAM/TSP).

Many counts were recorded for this clonotype. The chain has TRBV5-1 and TRBJ2-1, with D possibly called TRBD1 or TRBD2 (5 bases each). The germline V and J ends were trimmed by 2 bases and 0 bases, with 9 bases remaining between them. Germline V gene lookup returns CDR1 SGHRS and CDR2 YFSETQ. The CDR3 length is 15 residues. DNA for the CDR3: TGCGCCAGCAGCTTTCAGGGACCCTCCTACAATGAGCAGTTCTTC. It specifies CASSFQGPSYNEQFF.

At least ten counts were recorded for this clonotype. The V gene is TRBV14, the J gene TRBJ2-1, with no clear D. Trimming removed 3 bases from V and 10 bases from J, with 10 bases in between. The germline V gene encodes CDR1 SGHDN and CDR2 FVKESK. This CDR3 is built from 12 residues. The CDR3 coding sequence is TGTGCCAGCAGCCAGGGAACCGGAGAGCAGTTCTTC. This sequence encodes CASSQGTGEQFF.

This clonotype was recorded many times. The genes are TRBV7-2 and TRBJ1-5; D not resolved. Between the trimmed V and J ends, which lost 1 base and 7 bases, there was a span of 11 bases. Germline CDR1 reads SGHTA; CDR2 reads FQGNSA. The CDR3 covers 14 residues. The CDR3 sequence: CASSLDPAWQPQHF. The CDR3 DNA reads as TGTGCCAGCAGCTTAGATCCGGCGTGGCAGCCCCAGCATTTT.

This clonotype was observed a few times. The rearrangement joins TRBV5-1 to TRBJ2-3, with TRBD2 as a possible D gene (5 bases). V lost 2 bases and J lost 5, with 12 bases in between. Germline V lookup: CDR1 SGHRS, CDR2 YFSETQ. The CDR3 is 14 amino acids. The CDR3: CASSFGAVGDTQYF. The CDR3 nucleotides are TGCGCCAGCAGCTTTGGAGCGGTGGGAGATACGCAGTATTTT. Filled out from reference TRBV5-1 and TRBJ2-3, the complete variable domain reads KAGVTQTPRYLIKTRGQQVTLSCSPISGHRSVSWYQQTPGQGLQFLFEYFSETQRNKGNFPGRFSGRQFSNSRSEMNVSTLELGDSALYLCASSFGAVGDTQYFGPGTRLTVL.

This clonotype was recorded at least ten times. The gene calls are TRBV24-1 and TRBJ2-2; 11 nucleotides align to TRBD2. The CDR3 covers 16 residues. The germline CDR1 and CDR2 sequences are KGHDR and SFDVKD. Unmatched junction bases numbered 9, after V lost 2 bases and J lost 11 bases. The CDR3 DNA reads TGTGCCACCAGTGATTCCGGGACTAGCGGACACGGAGAGCTGTTTTTT. This encodes CATSDSGTSGHGELFF.

This clonotype occurred many times. V usage is TRBV11-2 and J usage is TRBJ1-5; weak D call: TRBD1 (5 bases). The length of the CDR3 is 14 residues. Germline CDR1 reads SGHAT; CDR2 reads FQNNGV. V lost 6 bases, J lost 9 bases, and 18 bases lay in between. CDR3 sequence reads: CASSSREGPGPQHF. In nucleotides, the CDR3 is TGTGCCAGCAGTTCCCGTGAGGGACCAGGGCCCCAGCATTTT.

This clonotype occurred many times. This chain links TRBV25-1 with TRBJ2-2; D is possibly TRBD1 or TRBD2 (5 bases each). Germline loops: CDR1 MGHDK, CDR2 SYGVNS. The CDR3 totals 15 residues. Trimming took off 5 bases at V and 0 bases at J, with 10 bases between the two ends. This CDR3 is CASSQGRSNTGELFF. CDR3 bases: TGTGCCAGCAGTCAGGGACGGTCGAACACCGGGGAGCTGTTTTTT.

Details on this clonotype: A much larger clone is a single base away; this may be a read error. This chain joins TRBV12-3 or TRBV12-4 and TRBJ1-2, with D maybe TRBD1 (6 bases). This CDR3 contains 13 residues. The CDR3 here is CASSPQGSDGDTF. The CDR3 nucleotides read TGTGCCAGCAGTCCACAGGGTTCGGATGGCGACACCTTC.

Ten or more counts support this clonotype. This rearrangement joins TRBV20-1 to TRBJ2-5; D might be TRBD2 (5 bases). CDR3 length equals 16 residues. V dropped 5 bases and J dropped 0 bases, with 19 bases sitting between them. The germline CDR1 and CDR2 sequences are DFQATT and SNEGSKA (reference sequence). CDR3: CSALASAGGYQETQYF. The CDR3 region has the DNA TGCAGTGCTCTCGCTTCCGCGGGTGGGTACCAAGAGACCCAGTACTTC.

This clonotype was counted only a few times. This chain uses TRBV5-1 with TRBJ2-5, with TRBD1 matching 9 bases. This CDR3 region has 14 residues. The germline V gene has CDR1 SGHRS and CDR2 YFSETQ. V lost 4 bases and J lost 3; bases outside the gene matches: 4. The CDR3 sequence: CASSPWTGEETQYF. In nucleotides, the CDR3 is TGCGCCAGCAGCCCATGGACAGGGGAAGAGACCCAGTACTTC.

The J gene is TRBJ2-5, the V gene TRBV5-4; D gene unclear. This CDR3 region has 14 residues. The ends were cut back, 7 bases at V and 1 base at J, with 14 bases in the middle. Germline CDR1 reads SGHNT; CDR2 reads YYREEE (reference sequence). The CDR3 here is CASRPDALQETQYF. The CDR3 DNA reads as TGTGCCAGCCGCCCGGACGCACTCCAAGAGACCCAGTACTTC.

This clonotype was observed a handful of times. The chain links TRBV7-9 to TRBJ2-7; D tentatively fits TRBD1 or TRBD2 (5 bases each). CDR3 length: 14 amino acids. Germline V gene sequence: CDR1 SEHNR, CDR2 FQNEAQ (reference sequence). V was clipped by 1 base and J by 2 bases, with 9 bases between them. The CDR3 sequence is CASSLGGSTYEQYF. The CDR3 DNA reads as TGTGCCAGCAGCTTAGGGGGGAGTACCTACGAGCAGTACTTC.

Regarding this clonotype: Since a much larger clone is just one base distant, this may be a read error. This sequence joins TRBV5-1 and TRBJ2-5; 9 bases line up with TRBD1. Germline CDR1 and CDR2: SGHRS and YFSETQ. The CDR3 length is 16 residues. In DNA, the CDR3 is TGCGCCAACAGCTTGACCGGGACAGGGACCCAAGAGACCCAGTACTTC. Protein: CANSLTGTGTQETQYF.

This clonotype occurred a few times. This chain uses TRBV30 with TRBJ2-3; perhaps TRBD2 as D (6 bases). This CDR3 spans 15 amino acids. V lost 3 bases and J 3 bases, leaving 16 bases between the germline ends. The germline V gene has CDR1 GTSNPN and CDR2 SVGIG (reference sequence). The chain's CDR3 is CAWRLGGGVTDTQYF. DNA of the CDR3: TGTGCCTGGAGACTTGGGGGAGGAGTGACAGATACGCAGTATTTT.

This clonotype showed up many times. V gene TRBV5-1 combines with J gene TRBJ1-1, with 9 bases aligning to TRBD1. The CDR3 runs 15 residues. V lost 6 bases to trimming and J lost 4 bases; unmatched junction nucleotides: 10. In germline, CDR1 is SGHRS, CDR2 YFSETQ. The CDR3 sequence is CASNPGQGGSTEAFF. CDR3 coding DNA: TGCGCCAGCAACCCGGGACAGGGAGGAAGCACTGAAGCTTTCTTT.

In this sample, this clonotype turned up many times. The chain has TRBV29-1 and TRBJ2-1; D gene uncertain. CDR1 and CDR2 from the germline V gene are SQVTM and ANQGSEA. The CDR3 contains 11 residues. Trimming took off 4 bases at V and 8 bases at J, with 9 bases between the two ends. CDR3 DNA sequence: TGCAGCGTTGGTGTTCGCGATGAGCAGTTCTTC. This translates into CSVGVRDEQFF.

This clonotype was counted many times. V is TRBV5-1 and J is TRBJ2-3; 7 nucleotides line up with TRBD2. V lost 5 bases and J lost 5; bases outside the gene matches: 5. The CDR3 covers 13 residues. The germline V gene encodes CDR1 SGHRS and CDR2 YFSETQ. CDR3 loop: CASRRDYEDTQYF. Here the CDR3 DNA reads TGCGCCAGCAGAAGGGACTACGAAGATACGCAGTATTTT.

V and J are TRBV20-1 and TRBJ2-1; maybe TRBD1 (6 bases). Germline CDR1 is DFQATT and CDR2 is SNEGSKA (reference sequence). The V and J ends lost 1 base and 11 bases respectively, with 12 bases between them. This CDR3 has 12 amino acids. The CDR3: CSARGQAEKQFF. The CDR3 nucleotides read TGCAGTGCTAGAGGACAGGCAGAGAAGCAGTTCTTC.

V usage is TRBV12-3 or TRBV12-4 and J usage is TRBJ2-7; 7 bases line up with TRBD1. This CDR3 region has 14 residues. V shed 2 bases and J 4 bases; nucleotides not matched to a gene: 5. The CDR3 loop reads CASSLQGVTYEQYF. CDR3 nucleotides: TGTGCCAGCAGTTTACAGGGGGTGACTTACGAGCAGTACTTC.

This clonotype has a count of ten or more. CDR3 in amino acids: CASLGQGASTDTQYF. The DNA of the CDR3 is TGCGCCAGCCTTGGACAGGGGGCGAGCACAGATACGCAGTATTTT. This chain uses TRBV5-1 with TRBJ2-3, with TRBD1 matching 11 bases. Germline V gene data show CDR1 as SGHRS and CDR2 as YFSETQ. The CDR3 extends over 15 amino acids. With V trimmed by 7 bases and J by 0 bases, 4 bases remained unmatched. The full variable domain, completed using reference TRBV5-1 and TRBJ2-3, is KAGVTQTPRYLIKTRGQQVTLSCSPISGHRSVSWYQQTPGQGLQFLFEYFSETQRNKGNFPGRFSGRQFSNSRSEMNVSTLELGDSALYLCASLGQGASTDTQYFGPGTRLTVL.

This clonotype was seen many times. This chain links TRBV29-1 with TRBJ2-7; the match to TRBD1 covers 8 bases. The germline V gene has CDR1 SQVTM and CDR2 ANQGSEA. Trimming removed 4 bases from V and 4 bases from J; junction bases left unmatched: 9. CDR3 length equals 14 residues. The CDR3 nucleotides are TGCAGCGTTGCAGGGGGCGCGTCCCTTTACGAGCAGTACTTC. Amino acids: CSVAGGASLYEQYF.

Turning to this clonotype: A much larger clone differs from this one at a single base, so this may be a read error. The V and J genes are TRBV20-1 and TRBJ2-7; 10 positions match TRBD1. In germline, CDR1 is DFQATT, CDR2 SNEGSKA (reference sequence). The CDR3 totals 14 residues. CDR3 residues: CSAGRDRGFNDQYF. CDR3 DNA sequence: TGCAGTGCGGGCCGGGACAGGGGATTTAACGATCAGTACTTC.

This clonotype was observed at least ten times. The chain recombines TRBV15 with TRBJ1-5; tentative D call: TRBD1 (6 bases). This CDR3 contains 16 residues. V was clipped by 4 bases and J by 5 bases, with 18 bases between them. Germline V gene sequence: CDR1 LNHNV, CDR2 YYDKDF (reference sequence). For the CDR3, the DNA is TGTGCCACCAGCACAGCTGCGGGGGGCTGGGATCAGCCCCAGCATTTT. This encodes CATSTAAGGWDQPQHF. The full variable domain, completed using reference TRBV15 and TRBJ1-5, is DAMVIQNPRYQVTQFGKPVTLSCSQTLNHNVMYWYQQKSSQAPKLLFHYYDKDFNNEADTPDNFQSRRPNTSFCFLDIRSPGLGDTAMYLCATSTAAGGWDQPQHFGDGTRLSIL.

The sample holds many counts of this clonotype. The CDR3, as DNA: TGCGCCAGCAGCTTTATATCAGGAGACACTGAAGCTTTCTTT. This gives the protein CASSFISGDTEAFF. This rearrangement joins TRBV5-1 to TRBJ1-1; D uncertain. The V end was cut by 2 bases, the J end by 3 bases, with 11 bases between. Germline assignment: CDR1 SGHRS and CDR2 YFSETQ. The CDR3 has 14 residues.

This clonotype was observed many times. The rearrangement joins TRBV29-1 to TRBJ2-1; TRBD2 matches 11 bases. The CDR3 length is 16 residues. With 6 bases clipped from V and 8 bases from J, the junction kept 15 bases outside the gene matches. Per germline, CDR1 SQVTM and CDR2 ANQGSEA. The CDR3 DNA reads TGCAGCGTCGAGCGCTACACTAGCGGGGGAACCGATGAGCAGTTCTTC. Amino acid sequence: CSVERYTSGGTDEQFF.

This clonotype was detected many times. The V gene is TRBV28, the J gene TRBJ2-7, with D tentatively TRBD2 (5 bases). Between the trimmed V and J ends, which lost 6 bases and 3 bases, there was a span of 12 bases. Germline V gene lookup returns CDR1 MDHEN and CDR2 SYDVKM. The CDR3 has 13 residues. CDR3 in DNA: TGTGCCAGCAGAGCGGCCCTTGGCTACGAGCAGTACTTC. Protein product: CASRAALGYEQYF.

This clonotype was recorded at least ten times. The chain is built from TRBV5-1 and TRBJ2-5, with D perhaps matching TRBD1 (6 bases). The CDR3 runs to 15 residues. V was cut by 0 bases and J by 5 bases, with 14 bases left in between. From germline, CDR1 is SGHRS and CDR2 YFSETQ. The DNA for the CDR3 is TGCGCCAGCAGCTTGGCCAGGGGATCTTGGGAGACCCAGTACTTC. Translation gives CASSLARGSWETQYF. Variable domain in full (rest from reference TRBV5-1 and TRBJ2-5): KAGVTQTPRYLIKTRGQQVTLSCSPISGHRSVSWYQQTPGQGLQFLFEYFSETQRNKGNFPGRFSGRQFSNSRSEMNVSTLELGDSALYLCASSLARGSWETQYFGPGTRLLVL.

This clonotype was counted many times. The V call is TRBV15, the J call TRBJ1-6; D is unclear. The CDR3 has 13 residues. From germline, CDR1 is LNHNV and CDR2 YYDKDF (reference sequence). The germline V and J ends were trimmed by 5 bases and 8 bases, with 10 bases remaining between them. CDR3 in amino acids: CATSPRRDSPLHF. The CDR3 bases are TGTGCCACCAGCCCTAGGAGGGATTCACCCCTCCACTTT.